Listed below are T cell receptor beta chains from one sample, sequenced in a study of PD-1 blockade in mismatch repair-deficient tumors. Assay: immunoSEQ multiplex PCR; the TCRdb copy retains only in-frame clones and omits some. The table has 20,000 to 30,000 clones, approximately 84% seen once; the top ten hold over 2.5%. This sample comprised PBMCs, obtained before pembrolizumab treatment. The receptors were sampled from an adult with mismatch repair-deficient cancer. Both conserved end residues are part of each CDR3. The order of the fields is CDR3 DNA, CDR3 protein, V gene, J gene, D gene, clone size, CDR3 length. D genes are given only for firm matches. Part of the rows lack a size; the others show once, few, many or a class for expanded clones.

CDR3 DNA: TGTGCCAGCAGCTTCAGTAGCGGGAGTTCCTACGAGCAGTACTTC; CDR3 protein: CASSFSSGSSYEQYF; V gene: TRBV7-6; J gene: TRBJ2-7; D gene: TRBD2; clone size: NA; CDR3 length: 15
CDR3 DNA: TGTGCCAGCAGCTCCGTGGCAGGGTTGGGAAAACTGTTTTTT; CDR3 protein: CASSSVAGLGKLFF; V gene: TRBV7-9; J gene: TRBJ1-4; D gene: NA; clone size: few; CDR3 length: 14
CDR3 DNA: TGTGCCAGCAGCACCCAGGGCTACGAGCAGTACTTC; CDR3 protein: CASSTQGYEQYF; V gene: TRBV14; J gene: TRBJ2-7; D gene: NA; clone size: NA; CDR3 length: 12
CDR3 DNA: TGTGCCAGCAGTTTGGGGGGGGGCACTGAAGCTTTCTTT; CDR3 protein: CASSLGGGTEAFF; V gene: TRBV28; J gene: TRBJ1-1; D gene: NA; clone size: NA; CDR3 length: 13
CDR3 DNA: TGTGCCAGCAGCTCTACTAGCATCGCTAGCACAGATACGCAGTATTTT; CDR3 protein: CASSSTSIASTDTQYF; V gene: TRBV7-3; J gene: TRBJ2-3; D gene: NA; clone size: once; CDR3 length: 16
CDR3 DNA: TGCGCCAGCAGCAATTTAGCGGGAGGGCCGAACAATGAGCAGTTCTTC; CDR3 protein: CASSNLAGGPNNEQFF; V gene: TRBV5-1; J gene: TRBJ2-1; D gene: TRBD2; clone size: NA; CDR3 length: 16
CDR3 DNA: TGTGCCAGCAGCTTGGAACTAGCGGGTTCCCCCTACGAGCAGTACTTC; CDR3 protein: CASSLELAGSPYEQYF; V gene: TRBV5-4; J gene: TRBJ2-7; D gene: TRBD2; clone size: few; CDR3 length: 16
CDR3 DNA: TGTGCAAGTCGCTTATCGGGACTAGCGGGAGGTCCAAGCTCCTACAATGAGCAGTTCTTC; CDR3 protein: CASRLSGLAGGPSSYNEQFF; V gene: TRBV12-2; J gene: TRBJ2-1; D gene: NA; clone size: NA; CDR3 length: 20
CDR3 DNA: TGTGCCAGCAGTTACTCGATTCTAGCGGGAGTCACTGAGCAGTTCTTC; CDR3 protein: CASSYSILAGVTEQFF; V gene: TRBV6-5; J gene: TRBJ2-1; D gene: TRBD2; clone size: NA; CDR3 length: 16
CDR3 DNA: TGTGCCAGCAGCTCACAGGGCCGGGGGGCATATGGCTACACCTTC; CDR3 protein: CASSSQGRGAYGYTF; V gene: TRBV13; J gene: TRBJ1-2; D gene: NA; clone size: NA; CDR3 length: 15
CDR3 DNA: TGTGCCAGCAGTCCAACTTCAGGGGGCGGTGGCACTGAAGCTTTCTTT; CDR3 protein: CASSPTSGGGGTEAFF; V gene: TRBV11-1; J gene: TRBJ1-1; D gene: TRBD1; clone size: NA; CDR3 length: 16
CDR3 DNA: TGTGCCAGCAGCGACCGGGACTTCCGGGCCAACGTCCTGACTTTC; CDR3 protein: CASSDRDFRANVLTF; V gene: TRBV21-1; J gene: TRBJ2-6; D gene: NA; clone size: NA; CDR3 length: 15
CDR3 DNA: TGTGCCAGCAGGACCACCAGGGAGGAGTATGGCTACACCTTC; CDR3 protein: CASRTTREEYGYTF; V gene: TRBV2; J gene: TRBJ1-2; D gene: NA; clone size: NA; CDR3 length: 14
CDR3 DNA: TGTGCCAGCAGCAACAGGGTGGGGGAGACCCAGTACTTC; CDR3 protein: CASSNRVGETQYF; V gene: TRBV7-3; J gene: TRBJ2-5; D gene: NA; clone size: NA; CDR3 length: 13
CDR3 DNA: TGCGCCAGCAGCCCCTTGACTAGCGGGGTCTACGAGCAGTACTTC; CDR3 protein: CASSPLTSGVYEQYF; V gene: TRBV5-1; J gene: TRBJ2-7; D gene: TRBD2; clone size: once; CDR3 length: 15
CDR3 DNA: TGTGCCTGGTCTCCCCCCTGGACTAGCGGGATTAATACGCAGTATTTT; CDR3 protein: CAWSPPWTSGINTQYF; V gene: TRBV30; J gene: TRBJ2-3; D gene: TRBD2; clone size: once; CDR3 length: 16
CDR3 DNA: TGTGCCAGCAGCTGGCCGTTGGATGAGCAGTTCTTC; CDR3 protein: CASSWPLDEQFF; V gene: TRBV7-9; J gene: TRBJ2-1; D gene: NA; clone size: NA; CDR3 length: 12
CDR3 DNA: TGCAGCGTTGCCAGGACAGGGGGCTCCTACGAGCAGTACTTC; CDR3 protein: CSVARTGGSYEQYF; V gene: TRBV29-1; J gene: TRBJ2-7; D gene: TRBD1; clone size: NA; CDR3 length: 14
CDR3 DNA: TGTGCCAGCAGCCGACTCTTGGAGTCAGACAGGGGGCAACAGCCCCAGCATTTT; CDR3 protein: CASSRLLESDRGQQPQHF; V gene: TRBV14; J gene: TRBJ1-5; D gene: TRBD1; clone size: NA; CDR3 length: 18
CDR3 DNA: TGTGCCAGCAGCTTAGCTATAAGACTAGCGGGAAACTACGAGCAGTACTTC; CDR3 protein: CASSLAIRLAGNYEQYF; V gene: TRBV7-9; J gene: TRBJ2-7; D gene: TRBD2; clone size: NA; CDR3 length: 17
CDR3 DNA: TGTGCCAGCAGTGGAAGTACCGGGACTGGCGTCTACAATGAGCAGTTCTTC; CDR3 protein: CASSGSTGTGVYNEQFF; V gene: TRBV28; J gene: TRBJ2-1; D gene: NA; clone size: NA; CDR3 length: 17
CDR3 DNA: TGTGCCAGCAGCCCCCTGGACAGGGGGCTAACCTACGAGCAGTACTTC; CDR3 protein: CASSPLDRGLTYEQYF; V gene: TRBV9; J gene: TRBJ2-7; D gene: TRBD1; clone size: NA; CDR3 length: 16
CDR3 DNA: TGTGCCAGTACCACTTCGGGACAAATTAGCAATCAGCCCCAGCATTTT; CDR3 protein: CASTTSGQISNQPQHF; V gene: TRBV19; J gene: TRBJ1-5; D gene: NA; clone size: once; CDR3 length: 16
CDR3 DNA: TGCGCCAGCAGCCGAGGGACAGGGGATATGGAGCCCCAGCATTTT; CDR3 protein: CASSRGTGDMEPQHF; V gene: TRBV5-1; J gene: TRBJ1-5; D gene: TRBD1; clone size: NA; CDR3 length: 15
CDR3 DNA: TGTGCCAGCAGTTCCCCGAGGGGAGGAGAGCAGTACTTC; CDR3 protein: CASSSPRGGEQYF; V gene: TRBV27; J gene: TRBJ2-7; D gene: NA; clone size: NA; CDR3 length: 13
CDR3 DNA: TGCGCCAACGTAAAGACAGCTTTGCTAAATAATAGCAATCAGCCCCAGCATTTT; CDR3 protein: CANVKTALLNNSNQPQHF; V gene: TRBV10-1; J gene: TRBJ1-5; D gene: NA; clone size: NA; CDR3 length: 18
CDR3 DNA: TGTGCCAGCAGAGGCGGGGAGACCCAGTACTTC; CDR3 protein: CASRGGETQYF; V gene: TRBV28; J gene: TRBJ2-5; D gene: NA; clone size: NA; CDR3 length: 11